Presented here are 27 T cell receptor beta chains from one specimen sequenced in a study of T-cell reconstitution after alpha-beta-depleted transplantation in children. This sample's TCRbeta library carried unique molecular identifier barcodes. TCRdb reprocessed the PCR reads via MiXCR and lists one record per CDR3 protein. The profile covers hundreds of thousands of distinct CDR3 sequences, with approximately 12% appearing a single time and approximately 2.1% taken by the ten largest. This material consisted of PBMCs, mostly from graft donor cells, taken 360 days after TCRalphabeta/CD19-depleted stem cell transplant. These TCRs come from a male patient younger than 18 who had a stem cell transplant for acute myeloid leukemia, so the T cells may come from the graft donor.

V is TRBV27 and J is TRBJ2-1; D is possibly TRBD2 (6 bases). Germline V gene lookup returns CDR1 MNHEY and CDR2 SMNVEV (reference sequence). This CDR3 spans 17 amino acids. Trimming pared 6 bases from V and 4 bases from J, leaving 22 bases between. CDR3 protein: CASRRTLGGERYNEQFF. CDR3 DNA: TGTGCCAGCAGGCGAACTTTGGGGGGAGAGCGGTACAATGAGCAGTTCTTC.

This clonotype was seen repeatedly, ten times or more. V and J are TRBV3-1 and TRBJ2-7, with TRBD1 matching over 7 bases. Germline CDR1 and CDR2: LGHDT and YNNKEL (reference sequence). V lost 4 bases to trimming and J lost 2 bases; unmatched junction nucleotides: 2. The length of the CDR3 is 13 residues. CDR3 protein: CASSPGTAYEQYF. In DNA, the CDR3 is TGTGCCAGCAGCCCCGGGACAGCCTACGAGCAGTACTTC.

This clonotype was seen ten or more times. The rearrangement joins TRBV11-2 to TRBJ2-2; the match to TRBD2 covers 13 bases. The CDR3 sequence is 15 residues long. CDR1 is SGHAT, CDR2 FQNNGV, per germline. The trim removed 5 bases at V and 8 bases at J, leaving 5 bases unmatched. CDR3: CASSRTSGSRGELFF. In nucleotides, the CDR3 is TGTGCCAGCAGCCGGACTAGCGGGAGTAGGGGGGAGCTGTTTTTT.

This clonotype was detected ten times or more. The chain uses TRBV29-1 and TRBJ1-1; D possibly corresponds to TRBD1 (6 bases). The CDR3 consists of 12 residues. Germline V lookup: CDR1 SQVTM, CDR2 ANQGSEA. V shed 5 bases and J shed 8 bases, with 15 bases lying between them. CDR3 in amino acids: CSVTGGTYEAFF. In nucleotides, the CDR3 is TGCAGCGTTACGGGAGGGACATACGAAGCTTTCTTT.

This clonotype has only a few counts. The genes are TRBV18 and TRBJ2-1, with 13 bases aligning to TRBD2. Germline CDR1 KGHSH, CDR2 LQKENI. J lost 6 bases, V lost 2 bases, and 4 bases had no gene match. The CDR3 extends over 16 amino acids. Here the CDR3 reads CASSPTGTSGANEQFF. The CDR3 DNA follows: TGTGCCAGCTCACCAACCGGGACTAGCGGGGCCAATGAGCAGTTCTTC.

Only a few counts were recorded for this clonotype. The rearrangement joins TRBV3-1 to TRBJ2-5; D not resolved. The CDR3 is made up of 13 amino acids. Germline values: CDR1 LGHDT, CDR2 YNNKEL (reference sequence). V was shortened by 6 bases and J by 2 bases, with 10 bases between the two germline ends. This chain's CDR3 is CASRATHQETQYF. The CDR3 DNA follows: TGTGCCAGCAGAGCGACTCATCAAGAGACCCAGTACTTC.

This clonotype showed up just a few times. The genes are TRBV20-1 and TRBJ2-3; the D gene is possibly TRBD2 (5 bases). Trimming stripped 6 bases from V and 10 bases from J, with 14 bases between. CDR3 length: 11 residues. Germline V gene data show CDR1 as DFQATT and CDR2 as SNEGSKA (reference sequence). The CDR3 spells CSAELDNPQYF. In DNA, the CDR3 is TGCAGTGCAGAACTAGATAATCCGCAGTATTTT.

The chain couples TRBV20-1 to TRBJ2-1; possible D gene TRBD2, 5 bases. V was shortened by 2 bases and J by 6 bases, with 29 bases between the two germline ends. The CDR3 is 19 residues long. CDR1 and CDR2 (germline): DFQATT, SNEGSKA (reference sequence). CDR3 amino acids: CSARLWLTFTSGDPNEQFF. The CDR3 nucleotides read TGCAGTGCTAGACTTTGGCTGACTTTCACGTCCGGGGATCCCAATGAGCAGTTCTTC.

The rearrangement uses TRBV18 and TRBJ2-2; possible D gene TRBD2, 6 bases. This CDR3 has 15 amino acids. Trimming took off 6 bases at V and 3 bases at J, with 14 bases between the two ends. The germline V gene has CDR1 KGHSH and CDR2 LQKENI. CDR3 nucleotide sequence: TGTGCCAGCTCCCGTCAGAAGCGGGACACCGGGGAGCTGTTTTTT. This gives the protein CASSRQKRDTGELFF.

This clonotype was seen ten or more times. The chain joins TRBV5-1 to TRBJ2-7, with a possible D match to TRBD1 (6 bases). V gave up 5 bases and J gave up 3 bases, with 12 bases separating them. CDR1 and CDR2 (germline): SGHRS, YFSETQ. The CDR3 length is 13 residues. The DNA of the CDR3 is TGCGCCAGCAGGCGTACAGGGAACTACGAGCAGTACTTC. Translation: CASRRTGNYEQYF.

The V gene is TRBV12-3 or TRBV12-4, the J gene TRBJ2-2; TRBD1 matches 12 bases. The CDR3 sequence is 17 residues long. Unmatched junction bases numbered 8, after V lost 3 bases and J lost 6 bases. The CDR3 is CASSLEIGTGGSGELFF. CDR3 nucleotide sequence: TGTGCCAGCAGTTTGGAAATCGGGACAGGGGGCTCCGGGGAGCTGTTTTTT.

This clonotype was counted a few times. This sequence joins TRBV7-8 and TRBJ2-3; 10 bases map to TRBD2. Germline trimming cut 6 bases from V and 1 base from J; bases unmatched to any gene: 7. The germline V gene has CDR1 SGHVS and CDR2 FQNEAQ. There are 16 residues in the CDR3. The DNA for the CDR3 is TGTGCCAGCAGGCTAGCGGGAGTGGATGGCACAGATACGCAGTATTTT. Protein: CASRLAGVDGTDTQYF.

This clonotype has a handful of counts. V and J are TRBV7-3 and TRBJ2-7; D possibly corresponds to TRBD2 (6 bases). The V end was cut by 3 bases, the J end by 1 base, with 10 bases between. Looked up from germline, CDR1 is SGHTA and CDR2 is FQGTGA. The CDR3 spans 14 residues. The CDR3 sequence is CASSFGGKSYEQYF. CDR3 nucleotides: TGTGCCAGCAGCTTCGGAGGGAAGTCCTACGAGCAGTACTTC.

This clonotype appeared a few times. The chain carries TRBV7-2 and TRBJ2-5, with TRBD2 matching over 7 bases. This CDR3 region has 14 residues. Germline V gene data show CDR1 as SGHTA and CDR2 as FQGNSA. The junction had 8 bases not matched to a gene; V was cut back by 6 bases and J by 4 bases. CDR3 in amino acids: CASRTSGTRETQYF. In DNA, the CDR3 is TGTGCCAGCAGAACCAGCGGGACTCGAGAGACCCAGTACTTC.

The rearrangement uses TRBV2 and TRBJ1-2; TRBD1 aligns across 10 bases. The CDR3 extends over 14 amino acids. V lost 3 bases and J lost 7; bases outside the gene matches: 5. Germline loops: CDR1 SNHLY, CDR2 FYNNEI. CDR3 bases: TGTGCCAGCAGTGATGGACAGGGGGTCATTGGCTACACCTTC. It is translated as CASSDGQGVIGYTF. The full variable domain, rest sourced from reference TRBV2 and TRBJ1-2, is EPEVTQTPSHQVTQMGQEVILRCVPISNHLYFYWYRQILGQKVEFLVSFYNNEISEKSEIFDDQFSVERPDGSNFTLKIRSTKLEDSAMYFCASSDGQGVIGYTFGSGTRLTVV.

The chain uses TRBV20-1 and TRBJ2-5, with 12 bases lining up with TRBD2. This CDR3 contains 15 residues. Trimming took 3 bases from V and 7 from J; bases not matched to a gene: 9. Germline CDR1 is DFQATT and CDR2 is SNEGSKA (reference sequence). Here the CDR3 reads CSARGWTSGTVTQYF. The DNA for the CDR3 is TGCAGTGCTAGGGGCTGGACTAGCGGGACGGTGACCCAGTACTTC.

CDR3 DNA: TGTGCCAGCTCACTCGGGACAGAGGAGCAGCCCCAGCATTTT. Encoded protein: CASSLGTEEQPQHF. The rearrangement joins TRBV18 to TRBJ1-5; 7 bases align to TRBD1. The CDR3 consists of 14 residues. After removal of 4 bases from V and 7 bases from J, the junction contained 7 bases not matched to a gene. Germline loops: CDR1 KGHSH, CDR2 LQKENI. The variable domain in full, completed from reference TRBV18 and TRBJ1-5, reads NAGVMQNPRHLVRRRGQEARLRCSPMKGHSHVYWYRQLPEEGLKFMVYLQKENIIDESGMPKERFSAEFPKEGPSILRIQQVVRGDSAAYFCASSLGTEEQPQHFGDGTRLSIL.

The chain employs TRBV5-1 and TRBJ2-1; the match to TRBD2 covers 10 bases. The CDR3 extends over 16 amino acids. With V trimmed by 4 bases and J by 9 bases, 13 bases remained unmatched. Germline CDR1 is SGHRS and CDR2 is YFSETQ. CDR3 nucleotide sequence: TGCGCCAGCAGCCCTACATCTAGCGGGAGTACCGGTGAGCAGTTCTTC. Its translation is CASSPTSSGSTGEQFF.

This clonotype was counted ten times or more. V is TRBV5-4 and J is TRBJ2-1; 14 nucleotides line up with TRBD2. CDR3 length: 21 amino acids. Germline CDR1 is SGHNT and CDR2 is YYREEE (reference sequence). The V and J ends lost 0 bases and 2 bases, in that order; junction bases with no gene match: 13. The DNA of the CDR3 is TGTGCCAGCAGCTTGGCCACGTCGGGACTAGCGGGAGTAAGGGCCTACAATGAGCAGTTCTTC. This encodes CASSLATSGLAGVRAYNEQFF.

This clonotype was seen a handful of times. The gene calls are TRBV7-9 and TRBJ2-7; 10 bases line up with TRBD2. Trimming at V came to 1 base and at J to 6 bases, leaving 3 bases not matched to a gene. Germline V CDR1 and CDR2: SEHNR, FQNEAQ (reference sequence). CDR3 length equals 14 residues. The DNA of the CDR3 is TGTGCCAGCAGCTTAGTACTAGCGGGGTCCGAGCAGTACTTC. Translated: CASSLVLAGSEQYF. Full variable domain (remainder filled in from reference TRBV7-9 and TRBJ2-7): DTGVSQNPRHKITKRGQNVTFRCDPISEHNRLYWYRQTLGQGPEFLTYFQNEAQLEKSRLLSDRFSAERPKGSFSTLEIQRTEQGDSAMYLCASSLVLAGSEQYFGPGTRLTVT.

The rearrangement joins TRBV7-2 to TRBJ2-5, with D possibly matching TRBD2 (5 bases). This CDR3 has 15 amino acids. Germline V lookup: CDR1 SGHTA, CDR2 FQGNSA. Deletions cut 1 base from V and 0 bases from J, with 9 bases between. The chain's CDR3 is CASSLGLAYQETQYF. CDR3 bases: TGTGCCAGCAGCTTAGGCCTAGCTTACCAAGAGACCCAGTACTTC.

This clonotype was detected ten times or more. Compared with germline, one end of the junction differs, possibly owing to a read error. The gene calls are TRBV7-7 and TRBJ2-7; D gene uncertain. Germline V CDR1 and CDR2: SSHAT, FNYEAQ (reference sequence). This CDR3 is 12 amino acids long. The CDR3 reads CASSPDGAEQYF. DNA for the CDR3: TGTGCTAGCAGCCCGGATGGAGCGGAGCAGTACTTC.

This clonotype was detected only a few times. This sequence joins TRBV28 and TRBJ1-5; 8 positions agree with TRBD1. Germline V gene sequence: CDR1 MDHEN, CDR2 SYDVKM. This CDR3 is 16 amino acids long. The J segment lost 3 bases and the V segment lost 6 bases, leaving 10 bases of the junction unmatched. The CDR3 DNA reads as TGTGCCAGCAGGCCGACCACGGGACAGGCCAATCAGCCCCAGCATTTT. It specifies CASRPTTGQANQPQHF.

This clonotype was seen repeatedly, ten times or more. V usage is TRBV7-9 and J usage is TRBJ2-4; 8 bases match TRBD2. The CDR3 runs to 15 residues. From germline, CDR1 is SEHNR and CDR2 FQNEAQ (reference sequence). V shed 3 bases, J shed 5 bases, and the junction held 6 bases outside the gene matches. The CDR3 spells CASSLSGGGENIQYF. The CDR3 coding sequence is TGTGCCAGCAGCTTGTCGGGAGGGGGAGAAAACATTCAGTACTTC.

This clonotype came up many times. The CDR3 loop reads CASSFPYGVTGELFF. The CDR3 coding sequence is TGTGCCAGCAGCTTCCCTTACGGGGTCACCGGGGAGCTGTTTTTT. The chain has TRBV7-9 and TRBJ2-2; tentative D call: TRBD2 (5 bases). The CDR3 spans 15 residues. Germline assignment: CDR1 SEHNR and CDR2 FQNEAQ (reference sequence). V lost 3 bases and J lost 4, with 12 bases in between.

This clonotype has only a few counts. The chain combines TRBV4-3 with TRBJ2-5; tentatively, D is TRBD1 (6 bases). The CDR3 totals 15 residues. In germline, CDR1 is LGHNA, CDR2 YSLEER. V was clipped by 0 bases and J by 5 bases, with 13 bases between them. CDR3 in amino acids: CASSQDNQQGETQYF. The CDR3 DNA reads TGCGCCAGCAGCCAAGATAATCAGCAGGGGGAGACCCAGTACTTC.

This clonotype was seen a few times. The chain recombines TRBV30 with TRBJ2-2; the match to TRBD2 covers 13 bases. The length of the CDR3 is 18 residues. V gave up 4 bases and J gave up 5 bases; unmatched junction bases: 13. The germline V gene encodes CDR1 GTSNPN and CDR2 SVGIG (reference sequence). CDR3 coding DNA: TGTGCCTGGACGCCTTTCGGACTAGCGGGAGAGGGTACCGGGGAGCTGTTTTTT. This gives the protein CAWTPFGLAGEGTGELFF. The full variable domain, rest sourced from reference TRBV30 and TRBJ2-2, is SQTIHQWPATLVQPVGSPLSLECTVEGTSNPNLYWYRQAAGRGLQLLFYSVGIGQISSEVPQNLSASRPQDRQFILSSKKLLLSDSGFYLCAWTPFGLAGEGTGELFFGEGSRLTVL.